Listed below are T cell receptor beta chains from one sample, sequenced in a study of radiotherapy plus CTLA-4 blockade in lung cancer. Only in-frame clones appear in the TCRdb table, and some are missing; sequencing was by immunoSEQ multiplex PCR. The table has tens of thousands of clones, almost 65% seen once. Sequences were derived from peripheral blood, sampled from a patient treated with radiotherapy plus ipilimumab. The receptors here all came from a human donor with non-small cell lung cancer who had a partial response to radiotherapy plus ipilimumab. The CDR3 runs from the conserved cysteine through the conserved F or W. The D gene is left open where the match is weak. The size entry is marked missing in some rows and otherwise reads once, few, many or a size class.

V gene	J gene	clone size	D gene	CDR3 DNA	CDR3 protein
TRBV13	TRBJ2-3	-	-	TGTGCCAGCAGCCTCAGCACAGATACGCAGTATTTT	CASSLSTDTQYF
TRBV14	TRBJ2-3	-	-	TGTGCCAGCAGCCAAGATCGAGGGACTGCTCGAGATACGCAGTATTTT	CASSQDRGTARDTQYF
TRBV6-1	TRBJ2-2	-	-	TGTGCCAACCAGGGAAACGGGGAGCTGTTTTTT	CANQGNGELFF
TRBV2	TRBJ2-7	-	-	TGTGCCAGCAGCGCCGGGTACTCCTACGAGCAGTACTTC	CASSAGYSYEQYF
TRBV5-1	TRBJ2-1	-	-	TGCGCCAGCAGCGGGGGGAACTCCTACAATGAGCAGTTCTTC	CASSGGNSYNEQFF
TRBV2	TRBJ2-1	once	-	TGTGCCAGCAACCGGTTCCCCGGACAGAGGTTTAATGAGCAGTTCTTC	CASNRFPGQRFNEQFF
TRBV30	TRBJ2-1	once	TRBD2	TGTGCCTGGAGTGTACACCTCCTGGGGACTAGCGGGAGGCCGGGGTTCTTC	CAWSVHLLGTSGRPGFF
TRBV19	TRBJ1-5	-	-	TGTGCCAGTAGTACGTTCAGTAGCGGCGGTCAGCCCCAGCATTTT	CASSTFSSGGQPQHF
TRBV6-5	TRBJ1-2	-	-	TGTGCCAGCAGTGAGGCAGACTATGGCTACACCTTC	CASSEADYGYTF
TRBV2	TRBJ2-5	-	-	TGTGCCAGCACCTATGCCGAAGAGACCCAGTACTTC	CASTYAEETQYF
TRBV5-6	TRBJ2-5	-	TRBD2	TGTGCCAGCAGCTCCCAGGGACTAGCGGACCAAGAGACCCAGTACTTC	CASSSQGLADQETQYF
TRBV25-1	TRBJ1-3	-	-	TGTGCCAGCAGTGAGGGCCCGGGAAACACCATATATTTT	CASSEGPGNTIYF
TRBV11-1	TRBJ1-1	-	-	TGTGCCAGCAGCTTACTGGACAGCTCTGAAGCTTTCTTT	CASSLLDSSEAFF
TRBV2	TRBJ2-1	many	-	TGTGCCAGCAGTGCTGAGTCCTACAATGAGCAGTTCTTC	CASSAESYNEQFF
TRBV5-1	TRBJ2-1	-	-	TGCGCCAGCAGCTTATTGACAGCAGACAATGAGCAGTTCTTC	CASSLLTADNEQFF
TRBV6-5	TRBJ1-1	-	TRBD1	TGTGCCAGCAGTTTGACAGGGAAGGGCACTGAAGCTTTCTTT	CASSLTGKGTEAFF
TRBV6-1	TRBJ1-2	-	-	TGTGCCAGCAGCTCCCCGGACAGCGGACGATATGGCTACACCTTC	CASSSPDSGRYGYTF
TRBV6-1	TRBJ1-2	few	-	TGTGCCAGCAGTTCCGGCAGGGGTTTCACCTTC	CASSSGRGFTF
TRBV6-5	TRBJ2-7	-	-	TGTGCCAGCAGGGACTTGTACGAGCAGTACTTC	CASRDLYEQYF
TRBV30	TRBJ1-4	-	-	TGTGCCTGGAGTGTTGGAGGGGCAGGTGAAAAACTGTTTTTT	CAWSVGGAGEKLFF
TRBV6-1	TRBJ1-5	-	TRBD1	TGTGCCAGCATCGAGGGGGACAGCTATCAGCCCCAGCATTTT	CASIEGDSYQPQHF
TRBV5-1	TRBJ2-7	many	TRBD2	TGCGCCAGCAGACCCACAGCGGGAGCCAACGAGCAGTACTTC	CASRPTAGANEQYF
TRBV30	TRBJ1-4	-	-	TGTGCCTGGAGTGGCAACCCCGGGGTGGGCGAAAAACTGTTTTTT	CAWSGNPGVGEKLFF
TRBV29-1	TRBJ2-7	-	TRBD1	TGCAGCGTCGCTAACAGGGGGCAGTACGAGCAGTACTTC	CSVANRGQYEQYF
TRBV6-5	TRBJ1-3	-	-	TGTGCCAGCAGGGGGATGACAGCCTCTGGAAACACCATATATTTT	CASRGMTASGNTIYF
TRBV28	TRBJ1-5	-	-	TGTGCCAGTGGTCCCGGAGGGAGCAATCAGCCCCAGCATTTT	CASGPGGSNQPQHF
TRBV19	TRBJ1-4	-	-	TGTGCCAGTAGTAACCGGGACACCCAAAATGAAAAACTGTTTTTT	CASSNRDTQNEKLFF
TRBV14	TRBJ2-2	-	-	TGTGCCAGCAGCCAAGTGATGAGCACCGGGGAGCTGTTTTTT	CASSQVMSTGELFF
TRBV2	TRBJ2-3	few	-	TGTGCCAGCAGTGTCAGGGCTGGCACAGATACGCAGTATTTT	CASSVRAGTDTQYF
TRBV10-3	TRBJ2-6	few	-	TGTGCCATCAGTGAGTCGAAGGGGAACAGCCCGACCTCTGGGGCCAACGTCCTGACTTTC	CAISESKGNSPTSGANVLTF
TRBV6-1	TRBJ1-1	-	-	TGTGCCACCGGGAAGTGGACGAACACTGAAGCTTTCTTT	CATGKWTNTEAFF
TRBV19	TRBJ2-5	-	TRBD1	TGTGCCAGTAGTACCGTCCCAGAACAGGGGTTTGAGACCCAGTACTTC	CASSTVPEQGFETQYF
TRBV6-1	TRBJ1-2	few	-	TGTGCCAGCAGCGAAAAAGGGGCCCAAGTGTATGGCTACACCTTC	CASSEKGAQVYGYTF
TRBV15	TRBJ2-5	-	-	TGTGCCACCAGCAGAGATGGCAGGGAGACCCAGTACTTC	CATSRDGRETQYF
TRBV7-2	TRBJ1-2	few	TRBD1	TGTGCCAGCAGCTGGGGGACAGGCTGGCCCCTGGGCTACACCTTC	CASSWGTGWPLGYTF
TRBV20-1	TRBJ2-3	-	TRBD2	TGTGCGGGAGGGAGCACAGATACGCAGTATTTT	CAGGSTDTQYF
TRBV2	TRBJ1-5	-	-	TGTGCCAGCAGTGAAGGGGGGGGAGGGGTCAATCAGCCCCAGCATTTT	CASSEGGGGVNQPQHF
TRBV9	TRBJ2-3	-	TRBD2	TGTGCCAGCAGCGTAGATGCGGGGGGGCCGAGAGATACGCAGTATTTT	CASSVDAGGPRDTQYF
TRBV5-4	TRBJ2-3	-	TRBD2	TGTGCCAGCAGCGCCGGGACTAGCGGGAGCACAGATACGCAGTATTTT	CASSAGTSGSTDTQYF
TRBV6-1	TRBJ2-7	-	TRBD1	TGTGCCAGCAGTGTAACCGGGACAGGGGGCTCCGAGCAGTACTTC	CASSVTGTGGSEQYF
TRBV2	TRBJ1-1	-	-	TGTGCCAGCAGTGCGGGAGCTCTGAACACTGAAGCTTTCTTT	CASSAGALNTEAFF
TRBV28	TRBJ2-1	once	-	TGTGCCAGCAGGGACTCCGACAATGAGCAGTTCTTC	CASRDSDNEQFF
TRBV19	TRBJ2-3	-	TRBD1	TGTGCCAGTAGTAGGCCGAGGACAGGCAGCACAGATACGCAGTATTTT	CASSRPRTGSTDTQYF
TRBV2	TRBJ2-7	few	TRBD1	TGTGCCAGCAGTTACCACCGGGACAGGGGATACGAGCAGTACTTC	CASSYHRDRGYEQYF
TRBV6-5	TRBJ2-7	-	-	TGTGCCAGCAGTTACTCAGGGTCAGGCGGCGGGTACGAGCAGTACTTC	CASSYSGSGGGYEQYF
TRBV6-5	TRBJ1-5	-	TRBD1	TGTGCCAGCACGGACAGGGCTCGTCAGCCCCAGCATTTT	CASTDRARQPQHF
TRBV27	TRBJ2-1	few	TRBD2	TGTGCCAGCAGTTCGGGGACTAGCGGGAGGGCCGCGCAGTTCTTC	CASSSGTSGRAAQFF
TRBV29-1	TRBJ2-7	-	TRBD1	TGCAGCGCATCGGGACAGTCCTACGAGCAGTACTTC	CSASGQSYEQYF
TRBV7-9	TRBJ2-1	medium-sized	TRBD2	TGTGCCAGCAGCTTCCTAGCGGGTAATGAGCAGTTCTTC	CASSFLAGNEQFF
TRBV30	TRBJ2-2	few	-	TGTGCCACCCCCTTAGCGGCAACCGGGGAGCTGTTTTTT	CATPLAATGELFF
TRBV21-1	TRBJ2-5	-	-	TGTGCCAGCAGCAAAGCCCCAGCGGGGGGGCCCGAGACCCAGTACTTC	CASSKAPAGGPETQYF
TRBV7-2	TRBJ2-3	-	-	TGTGCCAGCAGCCCTGGGGGGGGCGGAGATACGCAGTATTTT	CASSPGGGGDTQYF
TRBV7-3	TRBJ2-3	-	TRBD2	TGTGCCAGCAGCTTCGGGGGGGGCACAGATACGCAGTATTTT	CASSFGGGTDTQYF
TRBV4-1	TRBJ2-1	-	-	TGCGCCAGCAGCCGTGGCGGGACGATGCAGTTCTTC	CASSRGGTMQFF
TRBV7-9	TRBJ2-2	-	TRBD2	TGTGCCAGCAGCCTAAGGTGGACTAGCGGGAGAGGCGGGGAGCTGTTTTTT	CASSLRWTSGRGGELFF
TRBV5-6	TRBJ1-1	-	-	TGTGCCAGCAGCTTGTATCACCTAGAGACTGAAGCTTTCTTT	CASSLYHLETEAFF
TRBV5-4	TRBJ2-7	-	TRBD2	TGTGCCAGCAGCGAAGCCGGGACTAGCGGGAGGAGCTCCTACGAGCAGTACTTC	CASSEAGTSGRSSYEQYF
TRBV29-1	TRBJ1-6	-	-	TGCAGCGTCGGAGAAGCGACAGGCTCACCCCTCCACTTT	CSVGEATGSPLHF